Below, 8 T cell receptor beta chains from the same sample are listed, as sequenced in a study of T cells in women clearing cervical HPV infection. Profiled with immunoSEQ multiplex PCR; TCRdb holds only in-frame clones, not every one. The specimen's table records some 41,000 clones. Sequences were obtained from blood buffy coat. The source is a woman between 18 and 75 years old with a cervical HPV16 infection that either progressed to CIN3+ or cleared (not recorded which).

Comment on this clone: The read halts 3 residues ahead of the CDR3 end, with the missing end drawn from the germline J gene. This sequence joins TRBV20-1 and TRBJ2-1; D is undetermined. The germline CDR1 and CDR2 sequences are DFQATT and SNEGSKA (reference sequence). Trimming took off 0 bases at V and 5 bases at J, with 11 bases between the two ends. The CDR3 has 14 residues. CDR3 amino acids: CSARDLMGDNEQFF. The CDR3 DNA, read in part, is TGCAGTGCTAGAGATCTCATGGGCGACAATGAG.

This clone is labeled medium-sized based on frequency. The CDR3 goes on 3 residues after the read ends, and that part is filled in from the germline J gene. V gene TRBV7-9 combines with J gene TRBJ2-7; D uncertain. Deletions cut 10 bases from V and 2 bases from J, with 12 bases between. CDR3 size: 12 residues. Germline values: CDR1 SEHNR, CDR2 FQNEAQ (reference sequence). The CDR3 sequence is CATEGVTYEQYF. CDR3 bases read: TGTGCCACTGAAGGTGTAACCTACGAG.

Concerning this clone itself: Read sequence stops 3 residues before the CDR3 end, and the germline J gene provides the missing end. V usage is TRBV19 and J usage is TRBJ2-7; 8 bases fit TRBD1. The V and J ends lost 6 bases and 5 bases, in that order; junction bases with no gene match: 6. The CDR3 extends over 13 amino acids. The germline V gene encodes CDR1 LNHDA and CDR2 SQIVND (reference sequence). The covered CDR3 bases are TGTGCCAGTAGGAAGACAGGGGTCCACGAG. This gives the protein CASRKTGVHE. The complete CDR3 protein is CASRKTGVHEQYF.

For this clone: The missing CDR3 end, 3 residues past where the read stops, is filled in from the germline J gene. The chain joins TRBV30 to TRBJ2-3; TRBD2 matches 8 bases. Germline CDR1 and CDR2: GTSNPN and SVGIG (reference sequence). The V gene end was trimmed by 1 base and the J gene end by 5 bases; junction bases not matched to a gene: 8. This CDR3 comprises 15 residues. CDR3 bases read: TGTGCCTGGAGTGGAACGGGGGGGGAGGGAGATACG. Protein: CAWSGTGGEGDT. In full, the CDR3 reads CAWSGTGGEGDTQYF.

Of note for this clone: The read terminates 3 residues ahead of where the CDR3 ends, so the germline J gene completes it. The chain carries TRBV7-8 and TRBJ2-5; 9 bases line up with TRBD1. The CDR3 is 15 residues long. CDR1 and CDR2 from the germline V gene are SGHVS and FQNEAQ. Germline trimming cut 4 bases from V and 1 base from J; bases unmatched to any gene: 4. The DNA read from the CDR3 is TGTGCCAGCAGCTGGGACAGGGTGCGCCAAGAGACC. Protein: CASSWDRVRQET. The whole CDR3 protein is CASSWDRVRQETQYF.

On this clone: The read comes to an end 3 residues before the CDR3 does, leaving the germline J gene to fill in the end. The chain combines TRBV7-8 with TRBJ1-1; TRBD1 matches at 8 bases. The ends lost 4 bases at V and 1 base at J; junction bases unmatched: 2. Germline assignment: CDR1 SGHVS and CDR2 FQNEAQ. CDR3 length: 14 amino acids. CDR3 sequence reads: CASSSGTGNTEAFF. Partial CDR3 DNA: TGTGCCAGCAGCTCCGGGACAGGGAACACTGAA.

About this clone itself: The read falls 3 residues short of the CDR3 end, and the missing part is taken from the germline J gene. The J gene is TRBJ1-2, the V gene TRBV19, with 8 bases that match TRBD1. CDR1 LNHDA and CDR2 SQIVND come from the germline V gene (reference sequence). The junction had 6 bases not matched to a gene; V was cut back by 5 bases and J by 4 bases. The CDR3 loop spans 14 amino acids. This CDR3 is CASSQDREFYGYTF. The DNA read from the CDR3 is TGTGCCAGTAGTCAGGACAGGGAGTTCTATGGC.

Concerning this clone itself: The observed sequence ends 3 residues before the CDR3 terminus, with the missing tail filled in from the germline J gene. The chain recombines TRBV20-1 with TRBJ2-1, with TRBD2 matching over 8 bases. The CDR3 totals 14 residues. Germline CDR1 DFQATT, CDR2 SNEGSKA (reference sequence). V shed 1 base, J shed 6 bases, and the junction held 5 bases outside the gene matches. The part of the CDR3 DNA that was read is TGCAGTGCTAGAGCCGAGCGGGAGATCAATGAG. Protein product: CSARAEREINE. In full, the CDR3 reads CSARAEREINEQFF.